Below, 2 T cell receptor beta chains from the same sample are listed, as sequenced in a study of shared clonotypes between healthy human individuals. Clones were sequenced by immunoSEQ multiplex PCR, and TCRdb holds only the in-frame ones, with some missing. The table lists roughly 1.4 million clones, roughly 98.5% of them singletons. The sequencing input was naive CD4+ T cells sorted from blood. The subset denotes: CD45RA+ positively selected. The receptor source for this set is a man under 40 in good health.

This chain joins TRBV5-8 and TRBJ2-5; tentative D call: TRBD2 (6 bases). Trimming shortened V by 4 bases and J by 4 bases, and 20 bases separated the two germline ends. This CDR3 region has 16 residues. CDR1 is SGHTS and CDR2 is YDEGEE in the germline V gene. CDR3: CASSRRERAGRETQYF. For the CDR3, the DNA is TGTGCCAGCAGCCGCCGAGAGCGGGCGGGACGAGAGACCCAGTACTTC.

The V call is TRBV28, the J call TRBJ1-5; D is possibly TRBD1 (5 bases). V gave up 5 bases and J gave up 5 bases, with 7 bases separating them. The CDR3 extends over 12 amino acids. Germline CDR1 is MDHEN and CDR2 is SYDVKM. This chain's CDR3 is CASSGGDQPQHF. The CDR3 nucleotides are TGTGCCAGCAGTGGGGGAGATCAGCCCCAGCATTTT.